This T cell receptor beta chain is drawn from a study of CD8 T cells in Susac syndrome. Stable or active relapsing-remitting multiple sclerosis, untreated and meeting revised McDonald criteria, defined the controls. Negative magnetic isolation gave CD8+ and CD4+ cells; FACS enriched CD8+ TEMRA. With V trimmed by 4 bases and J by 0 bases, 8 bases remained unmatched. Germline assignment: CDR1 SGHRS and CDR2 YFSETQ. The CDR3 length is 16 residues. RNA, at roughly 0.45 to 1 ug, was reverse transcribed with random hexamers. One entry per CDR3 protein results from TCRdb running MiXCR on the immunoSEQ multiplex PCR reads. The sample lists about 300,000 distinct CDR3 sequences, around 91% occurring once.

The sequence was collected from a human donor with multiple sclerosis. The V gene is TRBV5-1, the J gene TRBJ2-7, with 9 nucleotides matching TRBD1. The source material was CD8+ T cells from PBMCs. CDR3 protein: CASSHSGQGISYEQYF. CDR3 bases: TGCGCCAGCAGCCATTCGGGACAGGGAATCTCCTACGAGCAGTACTTC.